This T cell receptor (beta chain) was found in a study of blood T cell repertoires in COVID-19. The CDR3 spans 15 residues. The V gene's germline CDR1 is MNHEY and CDR2 SMNVEV (reference sequence). V gave up 8 bases and J gave up 4 bases, with 20 bases separating them. Assay used: immunoSEQ multiplex PCR; TCRdb lists only in-frame clones, some missing. The data show roughly 70,000 clones, 80% to 85% seen once. This TCR came from a woman aged 55-69 years with acute or convalescent COVID-19. Sequenced sample: peripheral blood. This chain connects TRBV27 to TRBJ1-1, with a weak D call TRBD1 (5 bases). For the CDR3, the DNA is TGTGCCAGCCTACCGGGCCTCGTTAGGGGCACTGAAGCTTTCTTT. Amino acids: CASLPGLVRGTEAFF.